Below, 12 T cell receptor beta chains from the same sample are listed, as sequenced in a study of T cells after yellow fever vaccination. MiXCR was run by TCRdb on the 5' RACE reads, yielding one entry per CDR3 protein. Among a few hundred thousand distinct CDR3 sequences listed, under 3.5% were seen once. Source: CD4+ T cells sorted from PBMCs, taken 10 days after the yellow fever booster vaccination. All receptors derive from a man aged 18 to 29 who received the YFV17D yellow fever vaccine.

In DNA form, the CDR3 reads TGTGCCACCAGCAGAGAGAAGGCGAGGCAGCCCCAGCATTTT. Its protein product is CATSREKARQPQHF. The rearrangement joins TRBV15 to TRBJ1-5; D not resolved. This CDR3 is 14 amino acids long. Trimming removed 0 bases at V and 7 bases at J, with 10 bases between. Germline CDR1 and CDR2: LNHNV and YYDKDF (reference sequence).

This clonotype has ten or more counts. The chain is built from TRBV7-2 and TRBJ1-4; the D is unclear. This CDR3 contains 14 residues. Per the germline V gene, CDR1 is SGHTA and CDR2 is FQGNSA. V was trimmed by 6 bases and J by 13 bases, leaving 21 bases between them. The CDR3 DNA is TGTGCCAGCAGGAGACAAGCTTTAATGAAAAGACTGTTTTTT. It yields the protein CASRRQALMKRLFF.

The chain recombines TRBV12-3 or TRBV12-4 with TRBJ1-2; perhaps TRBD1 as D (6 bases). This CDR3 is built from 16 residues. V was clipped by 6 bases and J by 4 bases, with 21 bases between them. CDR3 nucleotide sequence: TGTGCCAGCAGCCCGTTCCAGGGGTCGCCGCTCTATGGCTACACCTTC. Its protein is CASSPFQGSPLYGYTF.

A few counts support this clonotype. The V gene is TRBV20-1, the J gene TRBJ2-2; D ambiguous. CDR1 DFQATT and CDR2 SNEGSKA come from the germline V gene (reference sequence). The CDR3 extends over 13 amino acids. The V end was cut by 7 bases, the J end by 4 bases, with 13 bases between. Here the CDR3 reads CSVQDLPTGELFF. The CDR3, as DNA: TGCAGTGTTCAGGATCTCCCCACCGGGGAGCTGTTTTTT.

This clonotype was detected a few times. CDR3 nucleotides: TGCGCCAGCAGCTTGGATGCCGGGACAGCAAACACCGGGGAGCTGTTTTTT. This gives the protein CASSLDAGTANTGELFF. This rearrangement joins TRBV5-1 to TRBJ2-2, with TRBD1 matching 7 bases. The CDR3 runs to 17 residues. J gave up 2 bases and V 0 bases, and 7 bases lay outside the gene matches. CDR1 is SGHRS, CDR2 YFSETQ, per germline.

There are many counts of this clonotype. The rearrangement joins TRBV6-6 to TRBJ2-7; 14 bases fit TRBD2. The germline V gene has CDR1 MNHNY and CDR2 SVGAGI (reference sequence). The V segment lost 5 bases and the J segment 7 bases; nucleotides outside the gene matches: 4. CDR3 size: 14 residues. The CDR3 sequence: CASSTGTSGGEQYV. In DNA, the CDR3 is TGTGCCAGCAGTACCGGGACTAGCGGGGGAGAGCAGTACGTC.

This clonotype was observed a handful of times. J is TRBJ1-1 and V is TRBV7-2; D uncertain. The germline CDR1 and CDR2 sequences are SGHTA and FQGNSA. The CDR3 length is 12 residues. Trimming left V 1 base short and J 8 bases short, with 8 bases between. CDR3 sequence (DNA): TGTGCCAGCAGCTTAGTTTGGGCAGAAGCTTTCTTT. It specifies CASSLVWAEAFF.

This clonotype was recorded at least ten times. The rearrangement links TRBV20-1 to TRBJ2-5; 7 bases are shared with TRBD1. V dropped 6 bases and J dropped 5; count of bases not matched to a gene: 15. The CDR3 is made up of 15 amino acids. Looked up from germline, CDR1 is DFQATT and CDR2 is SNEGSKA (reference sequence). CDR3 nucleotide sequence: TGCAGTGCGCCGCAATTCGGGACAGTAGGGGAGACCCAGTACTTC. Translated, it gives CSAPQFGTVGETQYF.

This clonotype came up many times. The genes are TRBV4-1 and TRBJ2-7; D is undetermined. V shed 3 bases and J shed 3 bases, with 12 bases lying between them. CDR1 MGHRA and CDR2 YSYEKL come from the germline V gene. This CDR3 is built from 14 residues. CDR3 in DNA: TGCGCCAGCAGCCATTATGGGCACAACTACGAGCAGTACGTC. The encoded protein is CASSHYGHNYEQYV.

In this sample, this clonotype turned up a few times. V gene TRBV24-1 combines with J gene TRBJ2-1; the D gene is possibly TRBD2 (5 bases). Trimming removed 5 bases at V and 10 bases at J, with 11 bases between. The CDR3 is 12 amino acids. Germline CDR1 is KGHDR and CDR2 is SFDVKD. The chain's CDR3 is CATSVRGVEQFF. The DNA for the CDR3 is TGTGCCACCAGTGTACGGGGAGTCGAGCAGTTCTTC.

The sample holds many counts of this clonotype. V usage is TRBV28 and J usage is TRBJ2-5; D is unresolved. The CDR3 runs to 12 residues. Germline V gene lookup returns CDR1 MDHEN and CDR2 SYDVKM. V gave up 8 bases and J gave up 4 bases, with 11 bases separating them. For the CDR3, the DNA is TGTGCCAGCGCACCACCGGGAGAGACCCAGTACTTC. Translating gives CASAPPGETQYF.

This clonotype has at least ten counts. CDR3 DNA: TGCAGTGCTAGGGAAACAGGGGGCGAAAACACCATATATTTT. Its protein product is CSARETGGENTIYF. The V gene is TRBV20-1, the J gene TRBJ1-3; 9 bases fit TRBD1. CDR3 length: 14 amino acids. V shed 3 bases, J shed 6 bases, and the junction held 6 bases outside the gene matches. Germline V gene lookup returns CDR1 DFQATT and CDR2 SNEGSKA (reference sequence).